This TCR beta chain was obtained from a study of early stage breast cancer tumors (TCRdb year 2017). Regarding the research as a whole: Of the 15 to 20 invasive breast tumors, more than 9 were found to be estrogen receptor-positive, progesterone receptor-positive and HER2-negative. On average, each sample got roughly 9.7-fold read coverage. A total of 2,651,842 templates, representing 1,097,674 unique clonotypes, were detected across all samples. Eight of the 12 ER+/PR+/HER2- tumors were invasive ductal carcinomas, while the other four were invasive lobular carcinomas.

The study profiled bulk TCR beta-chain repertoires in matched peripheral blood, tumor and adjacent normal breast tissue taken from some 15 patients with early-stage breast cancer. Before surgery, whole blood (about 5-10 mL) was collected into EDTA tubes and processed within 2 hours. Peripheral blood mononuclear cells were isolated by Ficoll-Paque centrifugation in SepMate-50 tubes. PBMCs were cryopreserved in aliquots of about 1.7 to 4.5 million cells in about 90% FBS with roughly 10% DMSO and kept in liquid nitrogen. The Qiagen AllPrep DNA/RNA Mini kit was used to extract genomic DNA. Two independent genomic DNA replicates were amplified for each sample, with roughly 0.5 ug used for blood and around 1.5 ug for tumor or normal breast. Following the manufacturer's instructions, the ImmunoSeq Intro kit was used to carry out TCRB sequencing on genomic DNA. For absolute quantification, the approximately 32-cycle multiplex PCR included proprietary primers along with spike-in control sequences. Single-end 150-bp reads were used to sequence an 87-bp fragment covering the CDR3 and the flanking V and J genes. Seven samples, with two replicates for each sample, were multiplexed per lane of an Illumina MiSeq using version 3.0 chemistry. In the original analysis: Raw data were processed with the vendor's proprietary pipeline, and both replicates were merged into a single result per sample. Clonotypes were defined as productive rearrangements sharing the V-gene family, CDR3 amino acid sequence and J-gene segment. To compute clonality, the normalized Shannon entropy (Pielou evenness) of TCRB abundances was subtracted from 1. T cell density was estimated by dividing total templates by the number of input cells inferred from the DNA input amount. Recon with default parameters was used to estimate total repertoire diversity and clonality. Clonotypes with over 0.1% abundance in tumor and at least 32-fold higher abundance in tumor than in normal breast were defined as tumor-enriched. The source is immuneACCESS, and TCRdb retained only in-frame sequences with V and J called. Part of the clones is not carried over; for the studies checked, unresolved V genes explain less than half of this, and the remainder is unexplained. For V, J and clone size, that table is used; D and trimming come from the DNA. The sample table shows around 51,000 clones, and over 75% are seen once. The leading ten clones occupy around 3.4% of the sample.

From the cysteine through the phenylalanine, the CDR3 covers 16 amino acids. Only CDR3 DNA is held: 48 bases, read in frame from base 1. The CDR1 and CDR2 encoded by the germline V gene are KGHSH and LQKENI. Comment on this clone: This clone's antigen is unknown. Per-nucleotide qualities are absent, and no much larger clonotype sits a single base away.

Overall study outcomes, separate from this receptor: Because the cohort was small, analysis by tumor subtype was not possible. Tumors showed roughly 2.7-fold higher T cell density and higher clonality than adjacent normal breast tissue. Chain pairing and functional markers such as CD4, CD8 and FOXP3 were not captured by bulk genomic DNA sequencing of unsorted cells. Greater similarity was observed between blood and normal breast repertoires than between blood and tumor repertoires, and tumor was distinguished from normal in about 85% of the 16 patients when each tissue was compared with blood. Enriched TCRB sequences shared across patients were mostly commonly generated sequences, unlikely to play an important role in the tumor microenvironment.

This receptor was identified in a person between 35 and 49 years old with breast cancer. The sample comprised blood. Recombination connected TRBV18 to TRBJ2-5, and TRBD1 may be the D gene, going by 6 matching bases. The DNA end favors TRBJ2-7, so the J call may be wrong. Read as DNA, the sequence is TGTGCCAGCTCACCACGCCAGGTGCAGGGGTCGCACGAGCAGTACTTC. Its product reads: CASSPRQVQGSHEQYF.